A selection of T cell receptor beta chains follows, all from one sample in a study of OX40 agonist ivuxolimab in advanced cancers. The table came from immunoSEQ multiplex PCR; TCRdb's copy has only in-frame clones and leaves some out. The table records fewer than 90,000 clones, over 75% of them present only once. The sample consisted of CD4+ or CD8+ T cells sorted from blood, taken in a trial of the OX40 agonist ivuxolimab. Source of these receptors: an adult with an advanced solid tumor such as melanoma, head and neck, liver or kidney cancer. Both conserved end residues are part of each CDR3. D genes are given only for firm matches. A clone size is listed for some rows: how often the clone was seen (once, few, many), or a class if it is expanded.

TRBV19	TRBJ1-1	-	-	TGTGCCAGTAGTACCCAGGGCGTAAGCACTGAAGCTTTCTTT	CASSTQGVSTEAFF
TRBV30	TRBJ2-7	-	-	TGTGCCTTAGCGGGACAGGGACTCTACGAGCAGTACTTC	CALAGQGLYEQYF
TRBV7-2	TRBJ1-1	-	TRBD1	TGTGCCAGCAGGGTAGGACAGGTCGGCACTGAAGCTTTCTTT	CASRVGQVGTEAFF
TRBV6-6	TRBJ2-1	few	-	TGTGCCAGCAGTTACTCAGTGGTATACAATGAGCAGTTCTTC	CASSYSVVYNEQFF
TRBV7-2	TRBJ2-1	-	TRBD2	TGTGCCAGCAGCCCTACCCCGGGACTAGGATCCCATGAGCAGTTCTTC	CASSPTPGLGSHEQFF
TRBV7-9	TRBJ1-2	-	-	TGTGCCAGCAGCTTAAATGGGGGCCAAGTAGGCTACACCTTC	CASSLNGGQVGYTF
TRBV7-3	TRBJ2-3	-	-	TGTGCCAGCAGCTTAACCTCCGGGTTGGGGACAGATACGCAGTATTTT	CASSLTSGLGTDTQYF
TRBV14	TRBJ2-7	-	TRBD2	TGTGCCAGCAGCCAAGCCGGGACTAGCTCGTGGCAGTACTTC	CASSQAGTSSWQYF
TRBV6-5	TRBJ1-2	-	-	TGTGCCAGCAGTTACTCGTGGGGCTACACCTTC	CASSYSWGYTF
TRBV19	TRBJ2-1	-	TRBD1	TGTGCCAGTAGTGGGACAGGGGATAGGTCCTACAATGAGCAGTTCTTC	CASSGTGDRSYNEQFF
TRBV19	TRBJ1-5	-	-	TGTGCCAGTAGTATTGAAAGGAATAGCAATCAGCCCCAGCATTTT	CASSIERNSNQPQHF
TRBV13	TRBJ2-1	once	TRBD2	TGTGCCAGCAGCTACCCCAGGGGACTAGCGGGGACCTACAATGAGCAGTTCTTC	CASSYPRGLAGTYNEQFF
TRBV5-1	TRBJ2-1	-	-	TGCGCCAGCAGCTCTGGACTGGGGGCTAACTCCTACAATGAGCAGTTCTTC	CASSSGLGANSYNEQFF
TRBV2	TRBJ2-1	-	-	TGTGCCAGCAGCGTACAGGGAGTCTATGAGCAGTTCTTC	CASSVQGVYEQFF
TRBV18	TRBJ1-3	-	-	TGTGCCAGCTCGGGAAGGAACAGGGATGTGTCTGGAAACACCATATATTTT	CASSGRNRDVSGNTIYF
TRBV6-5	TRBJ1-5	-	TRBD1	TGTGCCAGCAGACCCGGGGACAGGGATGGTCAGCCCCAGCATTTT	CASRPGDRDGQPQHF
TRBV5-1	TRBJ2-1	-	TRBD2	TGCGCCAGCAGCTTCTCGGGAGGGACTAGCGGCAATGAGCAGTTCTTC	CASSFSGGTSGNEQFF
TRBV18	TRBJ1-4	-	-	TGTGCCAGCTCACAGGGGGAGGAAAAACTGTTTTTT	CASSQGEEKLFF
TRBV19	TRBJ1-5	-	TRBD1	TGTGCCAGTAATAGCGGACAGGGTACGGGCAATCAGCCCCAGCATTTT	CASNSGQGTGNQPQHF
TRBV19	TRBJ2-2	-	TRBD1	TGTGCCAGTAGTCTTACAGGGGGCGCCGGGGAGCTGTTTTTT	CASSLTGGAGELFF